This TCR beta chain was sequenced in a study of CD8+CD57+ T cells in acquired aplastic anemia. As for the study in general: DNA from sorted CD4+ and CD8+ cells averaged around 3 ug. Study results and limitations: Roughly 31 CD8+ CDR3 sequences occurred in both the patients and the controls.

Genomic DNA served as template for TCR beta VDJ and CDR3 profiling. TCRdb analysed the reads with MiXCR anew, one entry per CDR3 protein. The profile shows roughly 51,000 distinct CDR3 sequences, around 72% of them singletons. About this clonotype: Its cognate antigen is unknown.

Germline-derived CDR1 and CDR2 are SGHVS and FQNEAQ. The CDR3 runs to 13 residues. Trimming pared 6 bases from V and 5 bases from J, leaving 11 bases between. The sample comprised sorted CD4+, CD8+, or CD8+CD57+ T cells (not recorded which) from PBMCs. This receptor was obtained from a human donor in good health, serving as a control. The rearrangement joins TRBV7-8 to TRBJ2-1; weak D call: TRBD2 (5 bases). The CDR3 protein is CASRGYGDNEQFF. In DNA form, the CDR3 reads TGTGCCAGCAGGGGTTACGGGGACAATGAGCAGTTCTTC.